This entry concerns a single T cell receptor beta chain. What it binds is unknown. CDR3 length: 13 residues. CDR1 is LGHNT and CDR2 is FRNRAP in the germline V gene. The ends were cut back, 5 bases at V and 5 bases at J, with 7 bases in the middle. The data were obtained in a study of T cell responses to AZD1222 COVID-19 vaccine. The method was immunoSEQ multiplex PCR; TCRdb's version includes in-frame clones alone and lacks a portion of them. Of under 40,000 clones listed, 75% to 85% are singletons. Study outcomes and limitations: Among those given AZD1222, only five or six were seropositive at baseline. Elevations in Spike-specific TCR breadth and depth followed administration of two AZD1222 doses.

The specimen was peripheral blood, collected 28 days after the second AZD1222 dose. The source is an adult who received the AZD1222 COVID-19 vaccine. The chain is built from TRBV12-5 and TRBJ1-6; D is ambiguous. This chain's CDR3 is CASGPGHNSPLHF. The CDR3, as DNA: TGTGCTAGTGGTCCCGGACATAATTCACCCCTCCACTTT.